These T cell receptor beta chains were read from a single sample in a study of cytomegalovirus exposure and HLA in healthy donors. Assay used: immunoSEQ multiplex PCR; TCRdb lists only in-frame clones, some missing. The table includes about 160,000 clones, about four fifths detected once. Sample: PBMCs. Receptors originate from a man under 40 in good health and CMV-seronegative. Each CDR3 is given with its conserved first and last residue. Each record gives: clone size, V gene, J gene, D gene, CDR3 protein, CDR3 DNA. The D gene is left open where the match is weak. Clone size is stated in some rows and not others, as once, few, many or a class when expanded.

clone_size: .; v_call: TRBV27; j_call: TRBJ2-1; d_call: TRBD1; cdr3_aa: CASSFWDRQSYNEQFF; cdr3_nt: TGTGCCAGCAGTTTTTGGGACAGGCAATCCTACAATGAGCAGTTCTTC
clone_size: .; v_call: TRBV28; j_call: TRBJ1-5; d_call: TRBD1; cdr3_aa: CASSLLGQGFNQPQHF; cdr3_nt: TGTGCCAGCAGTTTGTTGGGACAGGGATTCAATCAGCCCCAGCATTTT
clone_size: .; v_call: TRBV9; j_call: TRBJ2-2; d_call: .; cdr3_aa: CASSVGQAFTGELFF; cdr3_nt: TGTGCCAGCAGCGTAGGACAGGCCTTCACCGGGGAGCTGTTTTTT
clone_size: .; v_call: TRBV18; j_call: TRBJ1-2; d_call: TRBD1; cdr3_aa: CASSPSGQILYGYTF; cdr3_nt: TGTGCCAGCTCACCCTCGGGACAGATCCTCTATGGCTACACCTTC
clone_size: .; v_call: TRBV19; j_call: TRBJ1-1; d_call: .; cdr3_aa: CASSGGAPPLAFF; cdr3_nt: TGTGCCAGTAGCGGGGGGGCTCCCCCACTGGCTTTCTTT
clone_size: .; v_call: TRBV7-9; j_call: TRBJ2-2; d_call: .; cdr3_aa: CASSFDTWNTGELFF; cdr3_nt: TGTGCCAGCAGCTTTGACACGTGGAACACCGGGGAGCTGTTTTTT
clone_size: .; v_call: TRBV7-9; j_call: TRBJ2-3; d_call: TRBD2; cdr3_aa: CSSSPSGGRDTQYF; cdr3_nt: TGTTCCAGCAGCCCTTCGGGAGGACGGGATACGCAGTATTTT
clone_size: few; v_call: TRBV18; j_call: TRBJ1-5; d_call: .; cdr3_aa: CASSSFVGNQPQHF; cdr3_nt: TGTGCCAGCTCTAGTTTTGTGGGCAATCAGCCCCAGCATTTT
clone_size: .; v_call: TRBV19; j_call: TRBJ2-5; d_call: TRBD1; cdr3_aa: CASSLTGEKTQYF; cdr3_nt: TGTGCCAGTAGCCTGACAGGGGAGAAGACCCAGTACTTC
clone_size: .; v_call: TRBV27; j_call: TRBJ2-2; d_call: .; cdr3_aa: CASSPPLSNTGELFF; cdr3_nt: TGTGCCAGCAGTCCCCCCCTCTCGAACACCGGGGAGCTGTTTTTT
clone_size: .; v_call: TRBV27; j_call: TRBJ1-2; d_call: .; cdr3_aa: CASSLSAANYGYTF; cdr3_nt: TGTGCCAGCAGTTTATCGGCAGCTAACTATGGCTACACCTTC
clone_size: .; v_call: TRBV19; j_call: TRBJ2-3; d_call: .; cdr3_aa: CASSTTSRGDTQYF; cdr3_nt: TGTGCCAGTAGTACGACTAGTCGTGGGGATACGCAGTATTTT
clone_size: .; v_call: TRBV7-3; j_call: TRBJ2-1; d_call: TRBD2; cdr3_aa: CASSLIAGARAEQFF; cdr3_nt: TGTGCCAGCAGCTTAATTGCGGGAGCACGTGCGGAGCAGTTCTTC
clone_size: .; v_call: TRBV28; j_call: TRBJ2-3; d_call: .; cdr3_aa: CASSSLLTSTDTQYF; cdr3_nt: TGTGCCAGCAGTTCCTTATTGACTAGCACAGATACGCAGTATTTT
clone_size: .; v_call: TRBV5-1; j_call: TRBJ2-4; d_call: TRBD1; cdr3_aa: CASGAGGTKNIQYF; cdr3_nt: TGCGCCAGCGGGGCAGGGGGCACAAAAAACATTCAGTACTTC
clone_size: once; v_call: TRBV28; j_call: TRBJ2-7; d_call: TRBD1; cdr3_aa: CASSSHRGMGVEQYF; cdr3_nt: TGTGCCAGCAGTTCTCACAGGGGAATGGGAGTCGAGCAGTACTTC
clone_size: .; v_call: TRBV5-4; j_call: TRBJ2-7; d_call: .; cdr3_aa: CASSFGQPYEQYF; cdr3_nt: TGTGCCAGCAGCTTCGGACAGCCCTACGAGCAGTACTTC
clone_size: .; v_call: TRBV28; j_call: TRBJ2-3; d_call: .; cdr3_aa: CASSFSGATQYF; cdr3_nt: TGTGCCAGCAGTTTTTCGGGAGCTACGCAGTATTTT
clone_size: once; v_call: TRBV4-3; j_call: TRBJ2-5; d_call: .; cdr3_aa: CASSRLTGQETQYF; cdr3_nt: TGCGCCAGCAGCCGTCTGACAGGACAAGAGACCCAGTACTTC
clone_size: .; v_call: TRBV9; j_call: TRBJ1-3; d_call: .; cdr3_aa: CASSALLGQGNTIYF; cdr3_nt: TGTGCCAGCAGCGCATTGCTGGGGCAGGGAAACACCATATATTTT
clone_size: once; v_call: TRBV18; j_call: TRBJ2-3; d_call: .; cdr3_aa: CASSPPNTDTQYF; cdr3_nt: TGTGCCAGCTCACCCCCAAACACAGATACGCAGTATTTT
clone_size: .; v_call: TRBV13; j_call: TRBJ2-1; d_call: TRBD2; cdr3_aa: CASSDPLAGALDEQFF; cdr3_nt: TGTGCCAGCAGCGACCCGCTAGCGGGAGCCCTCGATGAGCAGTTCTTC
clone_size: .; v_call: TRBV28; j_call: TRBJ1-6; d_call: .; cdr3_aa: CTSSLSHNSPLHF; cdr3_nt: TGTACCAGCAGTTTGAGCCATAATTCACCCCTCCACTTT
clone_size: few; v_call: TRBV6-5; j_call: TRBJ1-1; d_call: .; cdr3_aa: CASSYSFQSWAFF; cdr3_nt: TGTGCCAGCAGTTACTCGTTCCAGTCTTGGGCTTTCTTT
clone_size: .; v_call: TRBV7-9; j_call: TRBJ2-5; d_call: TRBD2; cdr3_aa: CASRTGGGAETQYF; cdr3_nt: TGTGCCAGCAGAACTGGCGGGGGGGCAGAGACCCAGTACTTC
clone_size: .; v_call: TRBV19; j_call: TRBJ1-1; d_call: TRBD1; cdr3_aa: CASSKRDRVTEAFF; cdr3_nt: TGTGCCAGTAGTAAACGGGACAGGGTCACTGAAGCTTTCTTT
clone_size: .; v_call: TRBV7-6; j_call: TRBJ2-2; d_call: TRBD1; cdr3_aa: CASSLGTGVTGELFF; cdr3_nt: TGTGCCAGCAGCTTAGGGACAGGGGTCACCGGGGAGCTGTTTTTT
clone_size: .; v_call: TRBV19; j_call: TRBJ2-3; d_call: .; cdr3_aa: CASTLDGSSTDTQYF; cdr3_nt: TGTGCCAGTACCCTTGACGGGAGTAGCACAGATACGCAGTATTTT
clone_size: .; v_call: TRBV11-2; j_call: TRBJ1-1; d_call: .; cdr3_aa: CASSFDNRGEAFF; cdr3_nt: TGTGCCAGCAGCTTTGACAATCGGGGTGAAGCTTTCTTT
clone_size: .; v_call: TRBV9; j_call: TRBJ2-5; d_call: TRBD1; cdr3_aa: CASSLRTGGGETQYF; cdr3_nt: TGTGCCAGCAGCCTACGGACAGGGGGCGGAGAGACCCAGTACTTC
clone_size: .; v_call: TRBV19; j_call: TRBJ1-5; d_call: TRBD1; cdr3_aa: CATGTGYQPQHF; cdr3_nt: TGTGCCACCGGGACAGGATATCAGCCCCAGCATTTT
clone_size: .; v_call: TRBV20-1; j_call: TRBJ1-4; d_call: .; cdr3_aa: CSARDIEKLFF; cdr3_nt: TGCAGTGCCAGGGACATTGAAAAACTGTTTTTT
clone_size: .; v_call: TRBV7-9; j_call: TRBJ1-4; d_call: .; cdr3_aa: CASSYPGTTTNEKLFF; cdr3_nt: TGTGCCAGCAGCTATCCCGGGACTACAACTAATGAAAAACTGTTTTTT
clone_size: few; v_call: TRBV12-5; j_call: TRBJ2-1; d_call: TRBD2; cdr3_aa: CASGLGTSRGEQFF; cdr3_nt: TGTGCTAGTGGTTTGGGGACTAGTCGGGGTGAGCAGTTCTTC
clone_size: .; v_call: TRBV28; j_call: TRBJ2-3; d_call: TRBD2; cdr3_aa: CASSSRTSEDTQYF; cdr3_nt: TGTGCCAGCAGTTCGAGGACTAGCGAAGATACGCAGTATTTT
clone_size: .; v_call: TRBV7-9; j_call: TRBJ1-2; d_call: .; cdr3_aa: CASSSGGDRQGYTF; cdr3_nt: TGTGCCAGCAGCTCCGGGGGAGACCGCCAAGGCTACACCTTC
clone_size: .; v_call: TRBV5-8; j_call: TRBJ1-6; d_call: .; cdr3_aa: CASSSSGGNNSPLHF; cdr3_nt: TGTGCCAGCAGCTCCAGCGGGGGTAATAATTCACCCCTCCACTTT
clone_size: .; v_call: TRBV14; j_call: TRBJ1-1; d_call: TRBD1; cdr3_aa: CASSQVTGLAEAFF; cdr3_nt: TGTGCCAGCAGCCAAGTGACAGGGCTGGCTGAAGCTTTCTTT
clone_size: .; v_call: TRBV7-9; j_call: TRBJ2-7; d_call: TRBD1; cdr3_aa: CASGQGQSYEQYF; cdr3_nt: TGTGCCAGTGGACAGGGCCAAAGCTACGAGCAGTACTTC
clone_size: .; v_call: TRBV28; j_call: TRBJ1-5; d_call: .; cdr3_aa: CASSSGFTSNQPQHF; cdr3_nt: TGTGCCAGCAGTTCAGGCTTTACAAGCAATCAGCCCCAGCATTTT
clone_size: .; v_call: TRBV27; j_call: TRBJ1-5; d_call: TRBD1; cdr3_aa: CASSLGQNQPQHF; cdr3_nt: TGTGCCAGCAGTCTGGGACAGAATCAGCCCCAGCATTTT
clone_size: .; v_call: TRBV28; j_call: TRBJ1-2; d_call: .; cdr3_aa: CASSFPRQKRYTF; cdr3_nt: TGTGCCAGCAGTTTCCCCCGACAGAAGCGCTACACCTTC
clone_size: .; v_call: TRBV29-1; j_call: TRBJ2-7; d_call: TRBD2; cdr3_aa: CSVESGLAGAPGEQYF; cdr3_nt: TGCAGCGTTGAATCGGGACTAGCGGGGGCACCGGGCGAGCAGTACTTC
clone_size: .; v_call: TRBV7-2; j_call: TRBJ2-3; d_call: .; cdr3_aa: CASSRGPTDTQYF; cdr3_nt: TGTGCCAGCAGCAGAGGGCCTACAGATACGCAGTATTTT
clone_size: .; v_call: TRBV27; j_call: TRBJ2-3; d_call: .; cdr3_aa: CASSSPGGAGVPYLTSDTQYF; cdr3_nt: TGTGCCAGCAGTTCTCCGGGGGGCGCAGGGGTCCCCTACCTCACCTCAGATACGCAGTATTTT
clone_size: once; v_call: TRBV5-1; j_call: TRBJ2-2; d_call: .; cdr3_aa: CASSPREGADTGELFF; cdr3_nt: TGCGCCAGCAGCCCCCGGGAGGGGGCCGACACCGGGGAGCTGTTTTTT
clone_size: .; v_call: TRBV4-3; j_call: TRBJ1-2; d_call: TRBD1; cdr3_aa: CASSQDTGRGSYGYTF; cdr3_nt: TGCGCCAGCAGCCAAGATACAGGCAGGGGGAGCTATGGCTACACCTTC
clone_size: .; v_call: TRBV5-4; j_call: TRBJ1-2; d_call: TRBD1; cdr3_aa: CASSLGTASGYGYTF; cdr3_nt: TGTGCCAGCAGCCTTGGGACAGCTTCTGGCTATGGCTACACCTTC
clone_size: .; v_call: TRBV10-2; j_call: TRBJ1-1; d_call: .; cdr3_aa: CASSDPRGLTEAFF; cdr3_nt: TGCGCCAGCAGTGATCCGAGGGGACTCACTGAAGCTTTCTTT
clone_size: .; v_call: TRBV18; j_call: TRBJ1-5; d_call: .; cdr3_aa: CASSHSSNQPQHF; cdr3_nt: TGTGCCAGCTCACACAGTAGCAATCAGCCCCAGCATTTT
clone_size: .; v_call: TRBV6-5; j_call: TRBJ1-1; d_call: .; cdr3_aa: CASSYSRRQADTEAFF; cdr3_nt: TGTGCCAGCAGTTACTCCCGGAGACAGGCCGACACTGAAGCTTTCTTT
clone_size: .; v_call: TRBV19; j_call: TRBJ1-3; d_call: .; cdr3_aa: CASDSGERGNTIYF; cdr3_nt: TGTGCCAGTGATTCAGGGGAGAGGGGAAACACCATATATTTT